Listed below are T cell receptor beta chains from one sample, sequenced in a study of Graves' ophthalmopathy and Graves' hyperthyroidism. TCRdb re-derived calls from the multiplex PCR reads in MiXCR, one entry per CDR3 protein. The table lists roughly 500,000 distinct CDR3 sequences, roughly 14% of them singletons. The sequencing sample was made of blood. All receptors come from a woman aged 25 to 39 with Graves' ophthalmopathy. The CDR3 runs from the conserved cysteine through the conserved F or W. D genes are given only for firm matches. Size is stated for part of the rows, as once, few or many counts, or as a class when the clone is expanded.

CDR3 protein: CASSIGQGATEAFF
CDR3 DNA: TGTGCCAGCAGCATCGGACAGGGCGCCACTGAAGCTTTCTTT
J gene: TRBJ1-1
V gene: TRBV7-9
D gene: TRBD1
clone size: many

CDR3 protein: CASSQDMAADTQYF
CDR3 DNA: TGTGCCAGCAGCCAAGATATGGCCGCCGATACGCAGTATTTT
J gene: TRBJ2-3
V gene: TRBV3-1
D gene: NA
clone size: NA

CDR3 protein: CASSYSIGITEAFF
CDR3 DNA: TGTGCCAGCAGTTACTCGATAGGGATCACTGAAGCTTTCTTT
J gene: TRBJ1-1
V gene: TRBV6-5
D gene: NA
clone size: many

CDR3 protein: CASSLGQGAAYEQYF
CDR3 DNA: TGCGCCAGCAGCTTGGGGCAGGGGGCCGCCTACGAGCAGTACTTC
J gene: TRBJ2-7
V gene: TRBV5-1
D gene: TRBD1
clone size: many

CDR3 protein: CASSPSRQGSFYTF
CDR3 DNA: TGTGCCAGCAGTCCCTCTCGGCAGGGGTCGTTCTACACCTTC
J gene: TRBJ1-2
V gene: TRBV27
D gene: NA
clone size: many

CDR3 protein: CASRSVTGHPDYGYTF
CDR3 DNA: TGTGCCAGCAGATCAGTAACAGGGCACCCCGACTATGGCTACACCTTC
J gene: TRBJ1-2
V gene: TRBV6-1
D gene: NA
clone size: many

CDR3 protein: CASSYGQGAGNEQFF
CDR3 DNA: TGTGCCAGCAGTTACGGACAGGGGGCAGGTAATGAGCAGTTCTTC
J gene: TRBJ2-1
V gene: TRBV6-5
D gene: TRBD1
clone size: many

CDR3 protein: CASNDNRASYGNTIYF
CDR3 DNA: TGTGCCAGCAATGATAACCGGGCCAGCTATGGAAACACCATATATTTT
J gene: TRBJ1-3
V gene: TRBV12-3/TRBV12-4
D gene: NA
clone size: many

CDR3 protein: CASSLALYEQYF
CDR3 DNA: TGTGCCAGCAGTCTAGCGCTCTACGAGCAGTACTTC
J gene: TRBJ2-7
V gene: TRBV7-9
D gene: NA
clone size: many

CDR3 protein: CSARDSGTSYTGELFF
CDR3 DNA: TGCAGTGCTAGAGATAGCGGGACTAGTTACACCGGGGAGCTGTTTTTT
J gene: TRBJ2-2
V gene: TRBV20-1
D gene: TRBD2
clone size: many

CDR3 protein: CASSLVRGERTGELFF
CDR3 DNA: TGTGCCAGCAGCTTAGTACGGGGGGAGAGAACCGGGGAGCTGTTTTTT
J gene: TRBJ2-2
V gene: TRBV7-8
D gene: TRBD2
clone size: NA

CDR3 protein: CASSTGTGHSPLHF
CDR3 DNA: TGTGCCAGCAGTACCGGGACAGGACACTCACCCCTCCACTTT
J gene: TRBJ1-6
V gene: TRBV12-3/TRBV12-4
D gene: TRBD1
clone size: many

CDR3 protein: CASSQRRLAGGFYEQYF
CDR3 DNA: TGTGCCAGCAGCCAGCGGAGGCTAGCGGGAGGGTTCTACGAGCAGTACTTC
J gene: TRBJ2-7
V gene: TRBV7-8
D gene: TRBD2
clone size: many

CDR3 protein: CAWSVMVRDTRPEQYF
CDR3 DNA: TGTGCCTGGAGTGTAATGGTAAGAGACACCCGTCCCGAGCAGTACTTC
J gene: TRBJ2-7
V gene: TRBV30
D gene: NA
clone size: few

CDR3 protein: CASQVLNPGELFF
CDR3 DNA: TGTGCCAGCCAGGTGCTTAATCCCGGGGAGCTGTTTTTT
J gene: TRBJ2-2
V gene: TRBV6-1
D gene: NA
clone size: many

CDR3 protein: CASSPSSLDNQPQHF
CDR3 DNA: TGTGCCAGCAGCCCCTCCTCATTAGACAATCAGCCCCAGCATTTT
J gene: TRBJ1-5
V gene: TRBV4-2
D gene: NA
clone size: many

CDR3 protein: CSASDGQTSYEQYF
CDR3 DNA: TGCAGTGCTAGCGACGGACAGACCTCCTACGAGCAGTACTTC
J gene: TRBJ2-7
V gene: TRBV20-1
D gene: NA
clone size: many

CDR3 protein: CASSEATSGANVLTF
CDR3 DNA: TGTGCCAGCAGTGAAGCCACTTCTGGGGCCAACGTCCTGACTTTC
J gene: TRBJ2-6
V gene: TRBV6-1
D gene: NA
clone size: many

CDR3 protein: CASSTTGGGNIKYF
CDR3 DNA: TGTGCCAGCAGCACGACAGGGGGCGGAAACATTAAGTACTTC
J gene: TRBJ2-4
V gene: TRBV5-5
D gene: TRBD1
clone size: many

CDR3 protein: CASSLQVTDGANYGYTF
CDR3 DNA: TGTGCCAGCAGCCTACAGGTGACGGACGGAGCTAACTATGGCTACACCTTC
J gene: TRBJ1-2
V gene: TRBV6-1
D gene: NA
clone size: many

CDR3 protein: CASSVRWNGELFF
CDR3 DNA: TGTGCCAGCAGCGTACGGTGGAACGGGGAGCTGTTTTTT
J gene: TRBJ2-2
V gene: TRBV9
D gene: NA
clone size: many

CDR3 protein: CASSENRDTGELFF
CDR3 DNA: TGTGCCAGCAGTGAGAATAGGGACACCGGGGAGCTGTTTTTT
J gene: TRBJ2-2
V gene: TRBV2
D gene: NA
clone size: many